This entry concerns a single T cell receptor (beta chain). Original processing notes: Reference gene primer amplification yielded estimated nucleated cell counts. TCRdb's copy holds only in-frame clones and misses some; the assay was immunoSEQ multiplex PCR. That table furnishes V, J and clone size, whereas the DNA furnished D and trimming. In the table there are around 200,000 clones, approximately 87% of which are singletons. These data belong to a study of blood T cell repertoires in COVID-19. Study at large: Sites across the United States, Italy and Spain contributed samples from acute and convalescent COVID-19. T cells, B-cell-depleted T cells, or PBMCs supplied cDNA or gDNA.

CDR1 is MRHNA, CDR2 SNTAGT, per germline. The length of the CDR3 is 15 residues. V gave up 6 bases and J gave up 7 bases; unmatched junction bases: 6. The specimen sequenced was peripheral blood. This sequence joins TRBV6-4 and TRBJ2-2, with 12 positions matching TRBD1. This receptor was obtained from a man between 18 and 29 years old with active or convalescent COVID-19. The CDR3 sequence is CASSHGTGGGGELFF. The CDR3 bases are TGTGCCAGCAGCCACGGGACAGGGGGCGGCGGGGAGCTGTTTTTT.